This TCR beta chain originates from a study of a mutant IDH1 vaccine in newly diagnosed glioma (dated by TCRdb to the early 2020s). Broadly, across the study: Of the approximately 34 treated patients, around 62% were male and about 40% were female, and a mean age of approximately 40 years was recorded. Longitudinal TCRB deep sequencing was done for some 26 treated patients, wherever samples were available for exploratory analyses. Before enrollment, patients had received standard therapy of radiotherapy alone, temozolomide alone, or radiochemotherapy with temozolomide; most received the combination. Peripheral blood was collected at six visits: V03 (baseline), V05, V07, V10, V12 and V13.

From the germline V gene (reference sequence), CDR1 is SEHNR and CDR2 is FQNEAQ. Including the terminal cysteine and phenylalanine, the CDR3 comprises 13 residues. Only the CDR3 DNA is retained, 39 bases long and in frame from the first base. Trimming takes 2 bases from V and 8 bases from J, and the germline ends sit 9 bases apart. The time point tag for this specimen amounts to: baseline, week 1 (first vaccination visit). Sample treatment or condition, as interpreted from the label and publication: pre-vaccination baseline after standard-of-care therapy. All donors had newly diagnosed IDH1-mutant astrocytomas of WHO grade 3 or 4 that showed loss of nuclear ATRX. The samples were drawn from NOA16, a multicentre, single-arm, open-label phase I trial in Germany that tested a mutant IDH1 peptide vaccine in humans for the first time. Visit V03 blood draws served as the baseline sample for immunogenicity testing. Genomic DNA for TCRB sequencing was extracted from EDTA blood using the DNeasy Blood and Tissue Kit.

Libraries were built with the immunoSEQ multiplex PCR assay. Rearranged TCR beta chain sequences were amplified with the hsTCRB Kit following the manufacturer's protocol. TCRB libraries were sequenced on an Illumina MiSeq. Processing in the source paper ran as follows. The proprietary platform of the kit vendor was used for demultiplexing, trimming and gene mapping. Sourced from immuneACCESS, this table was stored by TCRdb with only in-frame sequences that have V and J called. A share of the clones is absent; for the studies checked, an unresolved V gene accounts for under half, and the remainder has no known explanation. V, J and clone size were drawn from that table, and D and trimming were deduced from the DNA. For this sample there are about 92,000 clones; about four fifths appear just once. Clones ranked in the top ten supply approximately 7.6% of the sample. With respect to this clone: Its antigen target is currently unknown. Base-call qualities are not available, and no considerably larger clone is one nucleotide away.

Paper-wide results and their limitations: According to the authors, sample limitations meant that analyses of patient blood samples could not be reproduced. No apparent relationship was observed between pseudoprogression and alterations in the top peripheral T cell clonotypes detected by TCRB sequencing. PBMC samples for TCRB deep sequencing were selected based on availability. Across multiple MHC alleles, vaccine-induced immune responses were seen in around 93% of patients.

The rearranged segments are TRBV7-9 and TRBJ1-4; a tentative D call is TRBD1 (6 bases match). The sequence came from a man aged 35 to 55 with glioma. Source: PBMCs, taken from a glioma patient treated with radiotherapy, temozolomide or both. CDR3 region: CASSLWRGEKLFF. The nucleotide sequence is given as TGTGCCAGCAGCTTATGGAGGGGGGAAAAACTGTTTTTT.